This note documents a single T cell receptor (beta chain) sequence. This entry comes from a study of cytomegalovirus exposure and HLA in healthy donors. Trimming at V came to 6 bases and at J to 7 bases, leaving 12 bases not matched to a gene. Germline assignment: CDR1 MDHEN and CDR2 SYDVKM. The CDR3 consists of 17 residues. It was with 60 Vbeta and 13 Jbeta primers that the PCR ran. Assay: immunoSEQ multiplex PCR; the TCRdb copy retains only in-frame clones and omits some. The sample records 100,000 to 150,000 clones, 8% to 11% being singletons. The chain couples TRBV28 to TRBJ2-2, with 12 bases lining up with TRBD2. The sequence came from a woman aged 18-29 years in good health and CMV-seropositive. The source material was PBMCs. CDR3: CASSPSSGRGFGGELFF. The CDR3 DNA sequence: TGTGCCAGCAGCCCCTCTAGCGGGAGGGGGTTTGGCGGGGAGCTGTTTTTT.